At least ten counts were recorded for the clone carrying this T cell receptor (beta chain). The entry originates in a study of patients and donors after allogeneic stem cell transplantation. TCRdb ran MiXCR on the RT-PCR reads and lists one entry per CDR3 protein. The sample carries approximately 88,000 distinct CDR3 sequences, 5% recorded once. J gave up 6 bases and V 6 bases, and 10 bases lay outside the gene matches. Germline V CDR1 and CDR2: MDHEN, SYDVKM. CDR3 length: 15 residues. The chain carries TRBV28 and TRBJ2-1; the match to TRBD1 covers 8 bases. Material for sequencing was blood, either unsorted or a sorted T cell fraction (not recorded which). The origin of this receptor is a human donor who was either an allogeneic HSCT recipient or a stem cell or donor lymphocyte infusion donor (not recorded which). It is not recorded whose cells these are; they may come from a transplant donor. The CDR3 sequence: CASRLPGQAPNEQFF. DNA of the CDR3: TGTGCCAGCAGGCTGCCGGGACAGGCGCCCAATGAGCAGTTCTTC.